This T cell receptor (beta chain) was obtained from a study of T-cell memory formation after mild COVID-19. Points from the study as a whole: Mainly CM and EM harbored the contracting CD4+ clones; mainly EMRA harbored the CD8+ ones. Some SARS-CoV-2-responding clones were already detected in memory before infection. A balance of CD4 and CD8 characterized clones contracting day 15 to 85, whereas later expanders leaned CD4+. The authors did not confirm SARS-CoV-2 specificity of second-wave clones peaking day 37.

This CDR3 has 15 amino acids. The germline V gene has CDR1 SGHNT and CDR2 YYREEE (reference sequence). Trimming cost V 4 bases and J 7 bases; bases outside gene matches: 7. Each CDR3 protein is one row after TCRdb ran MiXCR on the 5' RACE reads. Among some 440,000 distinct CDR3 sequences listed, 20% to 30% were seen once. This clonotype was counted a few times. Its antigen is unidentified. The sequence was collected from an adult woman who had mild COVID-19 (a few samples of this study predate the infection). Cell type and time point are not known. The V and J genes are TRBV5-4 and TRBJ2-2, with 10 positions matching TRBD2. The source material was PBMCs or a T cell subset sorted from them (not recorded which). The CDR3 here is CASSMSGRAGGELFF. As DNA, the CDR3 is TGTGCCAGCAGCATGAGCGGGAGGGCAGGCGGGGAGCTGTTTTTT.